These T cell receptor beta chains were read from a single sample in a study of CD8 T cells in Susac syndrome. TCRdb called the immunoSEQ multiplex PCR reads again in MiXCR, with one record for every CDR3 protein. The repertoire holds about 190,000 distinct CDR3 sequences, with approximately 96% as singletons. What was sequenced was CD4+ T cells from PBMCs. Receptors originate from a human donor with Susac syndrome. Each CDR3 is given with its conserved first and last residue. A D gene is named only where the DNA matches it firmly. Only some rows state a clone size, as once, few, many or a class for expanded clones.

clone_size j_call d_call v_call cdr3_aa cdr3_nt
. TRBJ2-2 . TRBV19 CASSNSRPVDGELFF TGTGCCAGTAGCAACTCGCGTCCAGTGGACGGGGAGCTGTTTTTT
. TRBJ1-1 TRBD1 TRBV27 CASTPRGTGITGTEAFF TGTGCCAGCACTCCCAGAGGGACAGGGATAACGGGGACTGAAGCTTTCTTT
. TRBJ2-7 . TRBV5-6 CASSFQGGLYEQYF TGTGCCAGCAGCTTTCAGGGGGGTCTCTACGAGCAGTACTTC
. TRBJ1-1 TRBD1 TRBV29-1 CSSSPTVGQGKNEAFF TGCAGCTCCTCGCCTACAGTGGGACAGGGGAAAAATGAAGCTTTCTTT
. TRBJ1-1 TRBD1 TRBV4-3 CASSQVGGQGIMNTEAFF TGCGCCAGCAGCCAAGTCGGTGGACAGGGGATTATGAACACTGAAGCTTTCTTT
. TRBJ2-7 TRBD1 TRBV18 CASSPSRDREQYF TGTGCCAGCTCACCGTCCCGGGACAGGGAACAGTACTTC
. TRBJ2-3 . TRBV2 CARGRTGTDTQYF TGTGCCAGAGGTAGGACTGGCACAGATACGCAGTATTTT
. TRBJ1-5 TRBD1 TRBV6-1 CASRRDRGSSNQPQHF TGTGCCAGCAGGAGGGACAGGGGATCGAGCAATCAGCCCCAGCATTTT
. TRBJ1-1 TRBD1 TRBV20-1 CSARGGRGLGPEAFF TGCAGTGCTAGAGGCGGCAGGGGGCTCGGTCCTGAAGCTTTCTTT
. TRBJ1-3 . TRBV3-1 CASSQEISGNTIYF TGTGCCAGCAGCCAAGAGATCTCTGGAAACACCATATATTTT
. TRBJ1-1 . TRBV23-1 CASSQSRGDGTEAFF TGCGCCAGCAGTCAGTCGCGAGGGGACGGCACTGAAGCTTTCTTT
few TRBJ2-1 TRBD2 TRBV6-2/TRBV6-3 CASSYSPSGGIYNEQFF TGTGCCAGCAGTTACTCGCCCAGCGGGGGGATCTACAATGAGCAGTTCTTC
. TRBJ1-2 . TRBV20-1 CSASLAGVYGYTF TGCAGTGCTAGTCTGGCAGGGGTCTATGGCTACACCTTC
. TRBJ2-5 . TRBV19 CASSINRRETQYF TGTGCCAGTAGTATAAACAGGCGAGAGACCCAGTACTTC
. TRBJ1-5 TRBD1 TRBV28 CASTGGILFQPQHF TGTGCCAGCACAGGGGGCATATTGTTTCAGCCCCAGCATTTT
once TRBJ2-6 . TRBV20-1 CSARDPSSGANVLTF TGCAGTGCTCGGGACCCCAGCTCTGGGGCCAACGTCCTGACTTTC
. TRBJ1-2 TRBD1 TRBV12-5 CASGLPQQGNGYTF TGTGCTAGTGGTCTTCCTCAACAGGGGAACGGCTACACCTTC
. TRBJ1-2 TRBD1 TRBV15 CATSRDWTGDGYTF TGTGCCACCAGCAGAGATTGGACAGGGGATGGCTACACCTTC
. TRBJ2-5 . TRBV12-3/TRBV12-4 CASSLEASYLQETQYF TGTGCCAGCAGTTTGGAGGCTTCCTACCTTCAAGAGACCCAGTACTTC
. TRBJ1-5 . TRBV7-9 CASSPRGSNQPQHF TGTGCCAGCAGCCCACGGGGTAGCAATCAGCCCCAGCATTTT
. TRBJ1-1 . TRBV4-1 CASSPLLRNTEAFF TGCGCCAGCAGCCCCTTACTCCGGAACACTGAAGCTTTCTTT
. TRBJ1-1 . TRBV4-1 CASSPQGGANTEAFF TGCGCCAGCAGCCCTCAAGGGGGTGCGAACACTGAAGCTTTCTTT
. TRBJ2-5 TRBD1 TRBV25-1 CASSEGQTYQETQYF TGTGCCAGCAGTGAGGGACAGACCTACCAAGAGACCCAGTACTTC
. TRBJ2-3 . TRBV20-1 CSALTGGGLPHTQYF TGCAGTGCCCTCACAGGGGGGGGGCTTCCGCATACGCAGTATTTT
. TRBJ2-7 TRBD1 TRBV20-1 CSAIRTGAQVREQYF TGCAGTGCTATAAGAACAGGGGCCCAAGTGCGCGAGCAGTACTTC
. TRBJ1-5 TRBD1 TRBV15 CATGRQGADQPQHF TGTGCCACCGGCCGACAGGGCGCAGATCAGCCCCAGCATTTT
. TRBJ1-6 . TRBV12-3/TRBV12-4 CASFWGAIGSPLHF TGTGCCAGCTTTTGGGGGGCTATTGGATCACCCCTCCACTTT
once TRBJ2-6 . TRBV27 CASSLWAGTGANVLTF TGTGCCAGCAGTTTATGGGCAGGGACTGGGGCCAACGTCCTGACTTTC
. TRBJ2-3 TRBD2 TRBV24-1 CATSDATSGSTDTQYF TGTGCCACCAGTGATGCGACTAGCGGGAGCACAGATACGCAGTATTTT
. TRBJ1-1 . TRBV5-1 CASSPTGGNTEAFF TGCGCCAGCAGCCCCACCGGGGGGAACACTGAAGCTTTCTTT
once TRBJ2-3 . TRBV3-1 CASSQGGTDTQYF TGTGCCAGCAGCCAAGGGGGAACAGATACGCAGTATTTT
. TRBJ2-7 TRBD1 TRBV20-1 CSARSGQGTSYEQYF TGCAGTGCTAGATCTGGACAGGGTACTTCTTACGAGCAGTACTTC
. TRBJ2-7 TRBD2 TRBV18 CASSPASGGLMSEQYF TGTGCCAGCTCACCCGCTAGCGGGGGCCTGATGAGCGAGCAGTACTTC
. TRBJ2-7 . TRBV14 CASSQAPPSGPSYEQYF TGTGCCAGCAGCCAAGCTCCTCCCAGCGGACCTTCCTACGAGCAGTACTTC
. TRBJ1-1 TRBD1 TRBV6-1 CASSEVRGQGNAFF TGTGCCAGCAGTGAAGTCCGGGGACAGGGGAACGCTTTCTTT
. TRBJ1-2 . TRBV20-1 CSAGALGGNYGYTF TGCAGTGCGGGTGCTTTGGGGGGAAATTATGGCTACACCTTC
. TRBJ2-7 . TRBV7-9 CASSLLSGLAGEQYF TGTGCCAGCAGCTTACTCAGCGGGCTCGCGGGGGAGCAGTACTTC
. TRBJ1-2 . TRBV3-1 CASSQEWRPGYTF TGTGCCAGCAGCCAAGAATGGAGGCCTGGCTACACCTTC
. TRBJ1-1 . TRBV12-3/TRBV12-4 CASSLVGAKAFF TGTGCCAGCAGTTTAGTGGGAGCTAAAGCTTTCTTT
. TRBJ1-2 . TRBV29-1 CSVVGEDYGYTF TGCAGCGTTGTGGGGGAGGACTATGGCTACACCTTC
. TRBJ2-5 . TRBV9 CASSVGTSGETQYF TGTGCCAGCAGCGTAGGGACCTCCGGGGAGACCCAGTACTTC
. TRBJ1-5 TRBD1 TRBV20-1 CSAKGTGVNQPQHF TGCAGTGCTAAGGGTACAGGGGTCAATCAGCCCCAGCATTTT
. TRBJ1-2 TRBD1 TRBV9 CASSVATGDSYGYTF TGTGCCAGCAGCGTAGCAACAGGGGATAGCTATGGCTACACCTTC
. TRBJ1-2 . TRBV5-1 CASSSEPRHGYTF TGCGCCAGCAGCAGCGAGCCCAGACATGGCTACACCTTC
once TRBJ1-3 . TRBV20-1 CSARDERPGNTIYF TGCAGTGCTAGAGATGAGAGGCCTGGAAACACCATATATTTT
. TRBJ2-2 TRBD1 TRBV29-1 CSVDRGGQGSGELFF TGCAGCGTTGACCGGGGGGGACAGGGGAGCGGGGAGCTGTTTTTT
. TRBJ1-2 . TRBV4-2 CASSHSDRQENYGYTF TGTGCCAGCAGCCACAGCGACAGGCAGGAAAACTATGGCTACACCTTC
. TRBJ2-7 . TRBV30 CAWRGLYEQYF TGTGCCTGGAGGGGACTCTACGAGCAGTACTTC